The rows below give T cell receptor beta chains drawn from one sample of a study of blood T cells in healthy people across ages. From the 5' RACE reads, TCRdb called clonotypes with MiXCR, one entry per CDR3 protein. The data contain approximately 290,000 distinct CDR3 sequences, 27% of them seen just once; the ten biggest clones take up 29%. The sample comprised blood. The source of these receptors is a woman aged 70-85 years in good health. Each CDR3 is given with its conserved first and last residue. Fields, in order: D gene, V gene, J gene, clone size, CDR3 DNA, CDR3 protein. D genes are given only for firm matches. Clone size is stated in some rows and not others, as once, few, many or a class when expanded.

D gene: TRBD2
V gene: TRBV20-1
J gene: TRBJ2-7
clone size: .
CDR3 DNA: TGCAGTGCCGATGACCCGAAGACTAGCGGGGGGTACGAGCAGTACTTC
CDR3 protein: CSADDPKTSGGYEQYF

D gene: .
V gene: TRBV5-1
J gene: TRBJ1-2
clone size: .
CDR3 DNA: TGCGCCAGCAGCTCAGGAGTTAACTATGGCTACACCTTC
CDR3 protein: CASSSGVNYGYTF

D gene: TRBD2
V gene: TRBV4-3
J gene: TRBJ2-7
clone size: many
CDR3 DNA: TGCGCCAGCAGCCAGGTCGCGGGGGACTCCTACGAGCAGTACTTC
CDR3 protein: CASSQVAGDSYEQYF

D gene: .
V gene: TRBV29-1
J gene: TRBJ2-1
clone size: .
CDR3 DNA: TGCAGCGTTGAGGGGCTCGCCTACAATGAGCAGTTCTTC
CDR3 protein: CSVEGLAYNEQFF

D gene: .
V gene: TRBV20-1
J gene: TRBJ2-7
clone size: few
CDR3 DNA: TGCAGTGCCCCGGACCCTACTCGGGGCGAGCAGTACTTC
CDR3 protein: CSAPDPTRGEQYF

D gene: .
V gene: TRBV9
J gene: TRBJ1-3
clone size: .
CDR3 DNA: TGTGCCAGCAGCGTAGCTGTGGGACCTTCCTCTGGAAACACCATATATTTT
CDR3 protein: CASSVAVGPSSGNTIYF

D gene: .
V gene: TRBV28
J gene: TRBJ2-3
clone size: few
CDR3 DNA: TGTGCCAGCAGTTCCCCTGGAGACACAGATACGCAGTATTTT
CDR3 protein: CASSSPGDTDTQYF

D gene: TRBD1
V gene: TRBV28
J gene: TRBJ1-1
clone size: few
CDR3 DNA: TGTGCCAGCAGTTTCAGGGGGCCTGAAGCTTTCTTT
CDR3 protein: CASSFRGPEAFF

D gene: .
V gene: TRBV6-2/TRBV6-3
J gene: TRBJ1-5
clone size: few
CDR3 DNA: TGTGCCAGCAGAGTTCAGGGAGTTCAGCCCCAGCATTTT
CDR3 protein: CASRVQGVQPQHF

D gene: .
V gene: TRBV18
J gene: TRBJ2-4
clone size: .
CDR3 DNA: TGTGCCAGCTCACCATTTGTGGGGGACATTCAGTACTTC
CDR3 protein: CASSPFVGDIQYF

D gene: TRBD2
V gene: TRBV7-9
J gene: TRBJ2-5
clone size: few
CDR3 DNA: TGTGCCAGCAGCTTTGGGGCGGGAGAAAGAGAGACCCAGTACTTC
CDR3 protein: CASSFGAGERETQYF

D gene: TRBD2
V gene: TRBV9
J gene: TRBJ2-5
clone size: .
CDR3 DNA: TGTGCCAGCAGCGTAGGAATAGCGGGAGGTCAAGAGACCCAGTACTTC
CDR3 protein: CASSVGIAGGQETQYF

D gene: TRBD1
V gene: TRBV29-1
J gene: TRBJ2-1
clone size: .
CDR3 DNA: TGCAGCGTGGGGACAGGGGCTGAGCAGTTCTTC
CDR3 protein: CSVGTGAEQFF

D gene: TRBD2
V gene: TRBV24-1
J gene: TRBJ2-2
clone size: few
CDR3 DNA: TGTGCCACCAGTCCTACTAGCGGGCCTACCGGGGAGCTGTTTTTT
CDR3 protein: CATSPTSGPTGELFF

D gene: TRBD1
V gene: TRBV6-6
J gene: TRBJ2-7
clone size: few
CDR3 DNA: TGTGCCAGCAGTTACGACAGGGTGGACGAGCAGTACTTC
CDR3 protein: CASSYDRVDEQYF

D gene: TRBD1
V gene: TRBV5-6
J gene: TRBJ1-5
clone size: .
CDR3 DNA: TGTGCCAGCAGCCGGGACAGGGGCGATAGCAATCAGCCCCAGCATTTT
CDR3 protein: CASSRDRGDSNQPQHF

D gene: .
V gene: TRBV15
J gene: TRBJ2-7
clone size: few
CDR3 DNA: TGTGCCACCAGCAGAGAGAGTTCCGGGATCGAGCAGTACTTC
CDR3 protein: CATSRESSGIEQYF

D gene: .
V gene: TRBV12-3/TRBV12-4
J gene: TRBJ2-3
clone size: .
CDR3 DNA: TGTGCCAGCAGTTTAGGCAGGAAGGATACGCAGTATTTT
CDR3 protein: CASSLGRKDTQYF

D gene: .
V gene: TRBV14
J gene: TRBJ1-1
clone size: .
CDR3 DNA: TGTGCCAGCAGCCAAGAAGGTGTAAAGGCTTTCTTT
CDR3 protein: CASSQEGVKAFF

D gene: .
V gene: TRBV3-1
J gene: TRBJ2-7
clone size: .
CDR3 DNA: TGTGCCAGCAACCAAGTTAAGCGGGCCCACGAGCAGTACTTC
CDR3 protein: CASNQVKRAHEQYF

D gene: .
V gene: TRBV12-3/TRBV12-4
J gene: TRBJ1-2
clone size: .
CDR3 DNA: TGTGCCAGCAGTTTTGCTACAGGCGGAGGCTACACCTTC
CDR3 protein: CASSFATGGGYTF

D gene: TRBD2
V gene: TRBV9
J gene: TRBJ2-7
clone size: few
CDR3 DNA: TGTGCCAGCAGCAAAAGGGGACTAGCGGGGAGGAGCTCCTACGAGCAGTACTTC
CDR3 protein: CASSKRGLAGRSSYEQYF

D gene: .
V gene: TRBV19
J gene: TRBJ2-1
clone size: .
CDR3 DNA: TGTGCCAGTAGGGACGATAACAATGAGCAGTTCTTC
CDR3 protein: CASRDDNNEQFF

D gene: .
V gene: TRBV7-2
J gene: TRBJ2-7
clone size: .
CDR3 DNA: TGTGCCAGCACCGCGAAAGGGTTGGCGGACTCCTACGAGCAGTACTTC
CDR3 protein: CASTAKGLADSYEQYF

D gene: .
V gene: TRBV20-1
J gene: TRBJ2-6
clone size: few
CDR3 DNA: TGCAGTGCTACGAAATCTGGGGCCAACGTCCTGACTTTC
CDR3 protein: CSATKSGANVLTF

D gene: .
V gene: TRBV3-1
J gene: TRBJ1-4
clone size: .
CDR3 DNA: TGCGCCAGCAGCCGTGGCCTTGAAAAACTGTTTTTT
CDR3 protein: CASSRGLEKLFF

D gene: .
V gene: TRBV5-1
J gene: TRBJ1-2
clone size: many
CDR3 DNA: TGCGCCAGCAGCTATGAGGGCGCTAACTATGGCTACACCTTC
CDR3 protein: CASSYEGANYGYTF

D gene: .
V gene: TRBV9
J gene: TRBJ1-4
clone size: .
CDR3 DNA: TGTGCCAGCAGCTCCCGCGGGTCAACTAATGAAAAACTGTTTTTT
CDR3 protein: CASSSRGSTNEKLFF